The entry below gives a single T cell receptor (beta chain) sequence along with its context. Its cognate antigen is unknown. PCR primers comprised 60 Vbeta and 13 Jbeta primers. The assay was immunoSEQ multiplex PCR, and TCRdb's table has in-frame clones only and misses some. The top ten clones hold under 8% of a sample with roughly 110,000 clones, over 60% of them seen once. These data originate in a study of cytomegalovirus exposure and HLA in healthy donors. Findings and limits, study-wide: Among TCR beta chains, those listed as cytomegalovirus-associated numbered approximately 150. There were a few CMV-associated chains whose specificity for CMV antigens was confirmed in vitro.

Trimming removed 3 bases from V and 3 bases from J, with 12 bases in between. Looked up from germline, CDR1 is SGHDN and CDR2 is FVKESK. This CDR3 is 16 amino acids long. The sequenced sample was PBMCs. The source of this sequence is a woman in her 50s in good health and CMV-seropositive. The rearrangement links TRBV14 to TRBJ1-6, with D possibly being TRBD1 (5 bases). For the CDR3, the DNA is TGTGCCAGCAGCCACGGGGGTTTCATCTATAATTCACCCCTCCACTTT. Its protein is CASSHGGFIYNSPLHF.